This T cell receptor beta chain was captured in a study of T cells in Graves' hyperthyroidism and ophthalmopathy. Whole-study findings and limits: A model of 13 V-J features distinguished ophthalmopathy from stable hyperthyroidism.

CDR3 size: 13 residues. V was cut by 7 bases and J by 3 bases, with 13 bases left in between. Thyroid ultrasound, orbital computed tomography, clinical symptoms, and serum thyroxine and TRAb underpinned diagnoses. As for this clonotype: The antigen remains undetermined. This may stem from a read error, because a much larger clone lies one nucleotide away.

RNA transcripts provided the source from which TCR beta CDR3 regions were amplified. The HTBI set primed first-round TCR CDR3 RT-PCR. TCRdb recomputed calls from the multiplex PCR reads with MiXCR, one row per CDR3 protein. The sample has 480,000 or so distinct CDR3 sequences; over 45% are singletons. The receptor was derived from an adult woman with Graves' disease, either hyperthyroidism or ophthalmopathy (not recorded which). The V and J genes are TRBV12-3 or TRBV12-4 and TRBJ2-7; a weak D match, TRBD2 (5 bases). Sequencing was done on a sample of peripheral blood or thyroid tissue (not recorded which). The CDR3 coding sequence is TGTGCCAGCACATCGGGGATAATCTACGAGCAGTACTTC. Amino acid sequence: CASTSGIIYEQYF.